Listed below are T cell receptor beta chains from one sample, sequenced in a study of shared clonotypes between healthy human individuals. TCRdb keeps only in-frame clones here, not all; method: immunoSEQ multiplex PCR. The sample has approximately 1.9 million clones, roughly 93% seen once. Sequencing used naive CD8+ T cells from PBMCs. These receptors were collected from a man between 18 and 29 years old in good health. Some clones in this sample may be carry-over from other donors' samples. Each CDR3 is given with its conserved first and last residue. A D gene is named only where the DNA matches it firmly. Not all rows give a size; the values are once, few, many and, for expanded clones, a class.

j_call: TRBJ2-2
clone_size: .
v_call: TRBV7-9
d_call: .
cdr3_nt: TGTGCCAGCAGCCAGACAGTCCCACGAGACACCGGGGAGCTGTTTTTT
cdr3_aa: CASSQTVPRDTGELFF

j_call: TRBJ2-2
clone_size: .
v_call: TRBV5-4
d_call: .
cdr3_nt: TGTGCCAGCAGCTTGGATACCGGGGAGCTGTTTTTT
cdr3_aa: CASSLDTGELFF

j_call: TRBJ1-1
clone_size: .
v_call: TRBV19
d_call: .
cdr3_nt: TGTGCCAGTAGTTTGGTAGGGGGAACTGAAGCTTTCTTT
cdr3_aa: CASSLVGGTEAFF

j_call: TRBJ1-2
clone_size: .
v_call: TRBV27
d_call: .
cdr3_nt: TGTGCCAGCAGTTTAGACGGGGGTGATAACTATGGCTACACCTTC
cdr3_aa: CASSLDGGDNYGYTF

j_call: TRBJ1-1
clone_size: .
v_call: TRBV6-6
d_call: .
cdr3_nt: TGTGCCAGCAACGGGCGGGTTGAAGCTTTCTTT
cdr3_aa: CASNGRVEAFF

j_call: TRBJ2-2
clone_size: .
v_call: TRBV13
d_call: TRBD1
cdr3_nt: TGTGCCAGCAGCCGTCCCCGTACAGCCAGGGGGCCCGGGGAGCTGTTTTTT
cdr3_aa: CASSRPRTARGPGELFF

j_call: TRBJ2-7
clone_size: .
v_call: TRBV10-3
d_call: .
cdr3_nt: TGTGCCATCGCTCTGACGGGCCCGGTAGAAGAGCAGTACTTC
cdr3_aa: CAIALTGPVEEQYF

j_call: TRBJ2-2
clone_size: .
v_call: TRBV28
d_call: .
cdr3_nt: TGTGCCAGCAGTTCCACAATGAACACCGGGGAGCTGTTTTTT
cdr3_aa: CASSSTMNTGELFF

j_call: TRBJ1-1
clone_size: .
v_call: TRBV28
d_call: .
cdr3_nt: TGTGCCAGCAGACTTGAGGGCGAGTACACTGAAGCTTTCTTT
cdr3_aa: CASRLEGEYTEAFF

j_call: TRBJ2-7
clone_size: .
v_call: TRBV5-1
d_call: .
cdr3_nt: TGCGCCAGCAGCTTGAGGCCCTTAGGCTACGAGCAGTACTTC
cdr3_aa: CASSLRPLGYEQYF

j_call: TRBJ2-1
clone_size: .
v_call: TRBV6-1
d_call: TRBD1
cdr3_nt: TGTGCCAGCAGTGAATGGGCAGGGGGATCCTACAATGAGCAGTTCTTC
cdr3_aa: CASSEWAGGSYNEQFF

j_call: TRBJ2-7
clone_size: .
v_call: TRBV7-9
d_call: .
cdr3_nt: TGTGCCAGCAGCTGGGGGTCCCAAACCTACGAGCAGTACTTC
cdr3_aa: CASSWGSQTYEQYF

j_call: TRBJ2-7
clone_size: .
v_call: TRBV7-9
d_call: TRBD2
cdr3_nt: TGTGCCAGCAGTCATCTAGCGGGAGGCTTCTTTTACGAGCAGTACTTC
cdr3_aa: CASSHLAGGFFYEQYF

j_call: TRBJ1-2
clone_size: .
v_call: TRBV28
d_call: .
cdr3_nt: TGTGCCAGCACCCTCCGGACGGGCTATGGCTACACCTTC
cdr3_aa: CASTLRTGYGYTF

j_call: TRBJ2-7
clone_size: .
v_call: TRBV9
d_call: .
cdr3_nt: TGTGCCAGCAGCGTCGGGGCCTTATCCTACGAGCAGTACTTC
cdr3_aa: CASSVGALSYEQYF

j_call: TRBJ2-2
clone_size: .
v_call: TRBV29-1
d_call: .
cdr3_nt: TGCAGCGCAAGGGGATCCGGGGAGCTGTTTTTT
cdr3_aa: CSARGSGELFF

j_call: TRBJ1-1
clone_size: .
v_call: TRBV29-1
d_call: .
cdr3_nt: TGCAGCGTTGTTGTTCCGGGCTGGGGTGGAACTGAAGCTTTCTTT
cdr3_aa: CSVVVPGWGGTEAFF

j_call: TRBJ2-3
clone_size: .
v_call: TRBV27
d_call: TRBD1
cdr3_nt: TGTGCCAGCAGTTTAATGATTCGAGGACAGGGGGCATCAGATACGCAGTATTTT
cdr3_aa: CASSLMIRGQGASDTQYF

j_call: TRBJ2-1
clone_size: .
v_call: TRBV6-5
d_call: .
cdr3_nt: TGTGCCAGCAGCCCCGACAGAAACAATGAGCAGTTCTTC
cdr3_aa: CASSPDRNNEQFF

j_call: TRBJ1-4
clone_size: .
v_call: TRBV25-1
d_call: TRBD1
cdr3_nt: TGTGCCAGCAGTGTCAGGGGGACTAATGAAAAACTGTTTTTT
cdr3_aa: CASSVRGTNEKLFF

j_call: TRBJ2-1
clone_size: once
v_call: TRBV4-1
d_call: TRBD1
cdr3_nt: TGCGCCAGCAGCCGCACGGACAGGACTTCCTACAATGAGCAGTTCTTC
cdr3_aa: CASSRTDRTSYNEQFF

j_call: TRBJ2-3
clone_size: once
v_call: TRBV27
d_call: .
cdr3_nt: TGTGCCACCTCCGACGGTACGCAGTATTTT
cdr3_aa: CATSDGTQYF